This T cell receptor (beta chain) was retrieved from a study of cytomegalovirus exposure and HLA in healthy donors. The PCR employed 60 Vbeta primers together with 13 Jbeta primers. The assay was immunoSEQ multiplex PCR, and TCRdb's table has in-frame clones only and misses some. The repertoire consists of approximately 53,000 clones, with about three quarters occurring once and the leading ten covering about 9.3%. The CDR3 runs 15 residues. V dropped 4 bases and J dropped 1; count of bases not matched to a gene: 5. From germline, CDR1 is LNHDA and CDR2 SQIVND (reference sequence). V is TRBV19 and J is TRBJ2-7; TRBD1 matches at 9 bases. The sample comprised PBMCs. The receptor was isolated from a woman aged 50 to 60 in good health and CMV-seronegative. CDR3 sequence reads: CASSNPGTGSYEQYF. In nucleotides, the CDR3 is TGTGCCAGTAGTAATCCCGGGACAGGGTCCTACGAGCAGTACTTC.